A single T cell receptor (beta chain) is shown here with its context. These data come from a study of CD8 T cells in Susac syndrome. Germline CDR1 is MNHEY and CDR2 is SVGAGI. V lost 0 bases and J lost 5; bases outside the gene matches: 7. The CDR3 is made up of 16 amino acids. RNA was extracted with the RNeasy kit, and a quantity of 0.5 to 1 ug was reverse transcribed using random hexamers. TCRdb reprocessed the immunoSEQ multiplex PCR reads with MiXCR, giving one entry per CDR3 protein. Of roughly 150,000 distinct CDR3 sequences detected, approximately 95% appear once; the ten largest clones hold 0.15% to 0.2%.

This TCR was sampled from a human donor with Susac syndrome. The chain joins TRBV6-5 to TRBJ2-1, with TRBD2 matching over 7 bases. Sequencing input: CD8+ T cells from PBMCs. The CDR3 bases are TGTGCCAGCAGTTACTCGTACGGGGGGTCCAACAATGAGCAGTTCTTC. It yields the protein CASSYSYGGSNNEQFF.